The 15 T cell receptor beta chains given below trace back to one sample, sequenced in a study of blood T cell repertoires in COVID-19. Using immunoSEQ multiplex PCR, the repertoire was profiled, and TCRdb retains in-frame clones only, with some absent. In the table there are fewer than 95,000 clones, approximately 79% of which are singletons. The specimen was peripheral blood. Receptors originate from a man in his 70s with COVID-19, enrolled during active disease.

V is TRBV18 and J is TRBJ2-6, with unresolved D. CDR1 and CDR2 (germline): KGHSH, LQKENI. The CDR3 spans 20 residues. Trimming removed 3 bases at V and 4 bases at J, with 25 bases between. CDR3 coding DNA: TGTGCCAGCTCACCCCTATTGATGGCGGCGTCTTGGTCAGGGGCCAACGTCCTGACTTTC. Translated, it gives CASSPLLMAASWSGANVLTF.

This clone was seen only once. This chain uses TRBV30 with TRBJ2-1; D is undetermined. The CDR3 sequence is 15 residues long. Germline CDR1 GTSNPN, CDR2 SVGIG (reference sequence). The V gene lost 5 bases and the J gene lost 2 bases, with 16 bases spanning the gap. CDR3 loop: CAWSLRSAAYNEQFF. The CDR3 region has the DNA TGTGCCTGGTCCCTACGGAGCGCAGCCTACAATGAGCAGTTCTTC.

This clone was counted between two and nine times. The chain recombines TRBV5-1 with TRBJ2-1; 7 positions agree with TRBD1. Germline V gene sequence: CDR1 SGHRS, CDR2 YFSETQ. The length of the CDR3 is 16 residues. V dropped 0 bases and J dropped 5; count of bases not matched to a gene: 8. For the CDR3, the DNA is TGCGCCAGCAGCTTGGGCAGGGGGAATATACACAATGAGCAGTTCTTC. Amino acid sequence: CASSLGRGNIHNEQFF.

The gene calls are TRBV6-2 or TRBV6-3 and TRBJ2-3; 9 nucleotides match TRBD2. The germline CDR1 and CDR2 sequences are MNHEY and SVGEGT. V lost 5 bases, J lost 5 bases, and 11 bases stayed unmatched. The CDR3 spans 16 residues. CDR3 loop: CASSPHSGRRKDTQYF. CDR3 coding DNA: TGTGCCAGCAGTCCCCATAGCGGGAGAAGGAAAGATACGCAGTATTTT.

The rearrangement uses TRBV5-6 and TRBJ2-1; TRBD2 is a possible D gene (5 bases). The germline V gene encodes CDR1 SGHDT and CDR2 YYEEEE. The V gene lost 0 bases and the J gene lost 6 bases, with 16 bases spanning the gap. This CDR3 contains 16 residues. The CDR3 sequence: CASSLALARIGNEQFF. Written as DNA, the CDR3 is TGTGCCAGCAGCTTGGCCCTAGCTCGAATCGGCAATGAGCAGTTCTTC.

This clone was seen more than once but under ten times. This rearrangement joins TRBV19 to TRBJ2-7; the D gene is possibly TRBD1 (5 bases). The CDR3 length is 16 residues. Germline loops: CDR1 LNHDA, CDR2 SQIVND (reference sequence). The V end was cut by 0 bases, the J end by 5 bases, with 17 bases between. CDR3 loop: CASSIEFGQRYHEQYF. The CDR3 DNA follows: TGTGCCAGTAGTATAGAATTCGGACAACGGTACCACGAGCAGTACTTC.

J is TRBJ2-7 and V is TRBV14; perhaps TRBD1 as D (5 bases). V was cut by 3 bases and J by 0 bases, with 9 bases left in between. The CDR3 spans 14 residues. Germline assignment: CDR1 SGHDN and CDR2 FVKESK. As DNA, the CDR3 is TGTGCCAGCAGCCATCAGGGTTACTCCTACGAGCAGTACTTC. Protein product: CASSHQGYSYEQYF.

The chain couples TRBV4-1 to TRBJ1-3; D unclear. Trimming stripped 0 bases from V and 5 bases from J, with 8 bases between. In germline, CDR1 is MGHRA, CDR2 YSYEKL. There are 14 residues in the CDR3. The CDR3 reads CASSQEETRNTIYF. The CDR3 region has the DNA TGCGCCAGCAGCCAAGAAGAGACTCGAAACACCATATATTTT.

V usage is TRBV19 and J usage is TRBJ2-6; D is perhaps TRBD1 (6 bases). The germline V gene encodes CDR1 LNHDA and CDR2 SQIVND (reference sequence). The V gene lost 5 bases and the J gene lost 0 bases, with 14 bases spanning the gap. CDR3 length equals 17 residues. CDR3 loop: CASSPQGFSSGANVLTF. CDR3 coding DNA: TGTGCCAGTAGTCCCCAGGGGTTCTCCTCTGGGGCCAACGTCCTGACTTTC.

CDR3 sequence reads: CASSTLTGNTGELFF. In DNA form, the CDR3 reads TGCGCCAGCAGCACCCTGACAGGAAACACCGGGGAGCTGTTTTTT. V usage is TRBV5-1 and J usage is TRBJ2-2; D is possibly TRBD1 (6 bases). Trimming pared 4 bases from V and 2 bases from J, leaving 12 bases between. The CDR3 contains 15 residues. Per the germline V gene, CDR1 is SGHRS and CDR2 is YFSETQ.

V gene TRBV5-4 combines with J gene TRBJ2-3; 15 bases map to TRBD2. Trimming removed 0 bases from V and 2 bases from J; junction bases left unmatched: 4. CDR1 and CDR2 (germline): SGHNT, YYREEE (reference sequence). CDR3 length equals 18 residues. Here the CDR3 reads CASSLGGLAGGNTDTQYF. CDR3 nucleotides: TGTGCCAGCAGCTTGGGCGGACTAGCGGGGGGGAACACAGATACGCAGTATTTT.

This chain connects TRBV10-3 to TRBJ2-7; D is perhaps TRBD2 (6 bases). Germline values: CDR1 ENHRY, CDR2 SYGVKD. The CDR3 runs 16 residues. V was clipped by 4 bases and J by 3 bases, with 19 bases between them. The CDR3 sequence is CAISAQGSKEGYEQYF. The DNA for the CDR3 is TGTGCCATCAGTGCGCAGGGCTCTAAGGAGGGCTACGAGCAGTACTTC.

The chain uses TRBV5-6 and TRBJ2-5; a possible D gene is TRBD1 (6 bases). Germline V gene lookup returns CDR1 SGHDT and CDR2 YYEEEE. Trimming took off 1 base at V and 2 bases at J, with 9 bases between the two ends. The CDR3 has 14 amino acids. CDR3 sequence: CASSLLDRQETQYF. The DNA of the CDR3 is TGTGCCAGCAGCTTGTTGGACAGACAAGAGACCCAGTACTTC.

The chain couples TRBV29-1 to TRBJ2-2; D might be TRBD1 (5 bases). The ends were cut back, 6 bases at V and 2 bases at J, with 13 bases in the middle. Germline V lookup: CDR1 SQVTM, CDR2 ANQGSEA. The CDR3 has 14 amino acids. CDR3 residues: CSVTGVSNTGELFF. CDR3 coding DNA: TGCAGCGTAACAGGAGTCTCCAACACCGGGGAGCTGTTTTTT.

The V call is TRBV24-1, the J call TRBJ2-2, with 8 nucleotides matching TRBD2. The CDR3 spans 15 residues. J gave up 5 bases and V 5 bases, and 6 bases lay outside the gene matches. CDR1 is KGHDR, CDR2 SFDVKD, per germline. CDR3 region: CATSVAGGRTGELFF. The CDR3 region has the DNA TGTGCCACCAGTGTCGCGGGAGGTCGAACCGGGGAGCTGTTTTTT.